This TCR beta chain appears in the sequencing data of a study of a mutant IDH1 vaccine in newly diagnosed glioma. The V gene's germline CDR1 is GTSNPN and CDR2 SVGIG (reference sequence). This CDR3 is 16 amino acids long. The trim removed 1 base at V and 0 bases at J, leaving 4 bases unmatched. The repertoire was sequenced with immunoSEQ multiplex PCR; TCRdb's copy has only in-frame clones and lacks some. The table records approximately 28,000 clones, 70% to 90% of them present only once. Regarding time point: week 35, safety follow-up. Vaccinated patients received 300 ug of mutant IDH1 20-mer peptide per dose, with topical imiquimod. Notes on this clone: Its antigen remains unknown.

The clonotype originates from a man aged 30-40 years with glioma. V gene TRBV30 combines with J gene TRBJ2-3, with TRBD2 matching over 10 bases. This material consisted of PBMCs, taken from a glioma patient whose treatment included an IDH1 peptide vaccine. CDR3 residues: CAWSDGLAASTDTQYF. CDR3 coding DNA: TGTGCCTGGAGTGACGGACTAGCGGCTAGCACAGATACGCAGTATTTT. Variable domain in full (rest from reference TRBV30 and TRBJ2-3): SQTIHQWPATLVQPVGSPLSLECTVEGTSNPNLYWYRQAAGRGLQLLFYSVGIGQISSEVPQNLSASRPQDRQFILSSKKLLLSDSGFYLCAWSDGLAASTDTQYFGPGTRLTVL.